The rows below give T cell receptor beta chains drawn from one sample of a study of blood T cell repertoires in COVID-19. Measured with immunoSEQ multiplex PCR; TCRdb has only the in-frame clones, and not every one. The table shows about 200,000 clones, with 78% occurring only once. The sample consisted of peripheral blood. Receptor source: a woman older than 75 with active or convalescent COVID-19. Both conserved end residues are part of each CDR3. D genes are given only for firm matches. Clone size is given for some rows only: seen once, a few or many times, or a class if the clone is expanded.

D gene: TRBD1
J gene: TRBJ1-2
V gene: TRBV15
clone size: NA
CDR3 protein: CATSRVSGQGNYGYTF
CDR3 DNA: TGTGCCACCAGCAGAGTATCGGGACAGGGGAACTATGGCTACACCTTC

D gene: NA
J gene: TRBJ1-4
V gene: TRBV9
clone size: NA
CDR3 protein: CASSRGFGEKLFF
CDR3 DNA: TGTGCCAGCAGCAGGGGTTTCGGTGAAAAACTGTTTTTT

D gene: NA
J gene: TRBJ1-2
V gene: TRBV11-3
clone size: NA
CDR3 protein: CASTPGHVQHYGYTF
CDR3 DNA: TGTGCCAGCACCCCTGGACACGTACAACACTATGGCTACACCTTC

D gene: TRBD1
J gene: TRBJ2-7
V gene: TRBV5-1
clone size: once
CDR3 protein: CASSSGQDFFPASF
CDR3 DNA: TGCGCCAGCAGCTCCGGACAGGACTTTTTCCCAGCGTCGTTC

D gene: NA
J gene: TRBJ2-1
V gene: TRBV6-5
clone size: NA
CDR3 protein: CASRPDSFEQFF
CDR3 DNA: TGTGCCAGCAGACCGGACAGCTTTGAGCAGTTCTTC

D gene: NA
J gene: TRBJ1-5
V gene: TRBV2
clone size: few
CDR3 protein: CASSGLSSQPQHF
CDR3 DNA: TGTGCCAGCAGTGGACTGTCAAGTCAGCCCCAGCATTTT

D gene: NA
J gene: TRBJ1-2
V gene: TRBV15
clone size: NA
CDR3 protein: CATSKGQNNYGYTF
CDR3 DNA: TGTGCCACCAGCAAAGGACAGAATAACTATGGCTACACCTTC

D gene: TRBD2
J gene: TRBJ2-7
V gene: TRBV6-1
clone size: once
CDR3 protein: CASSEPGRNEQYF
CDR3 DNA: TGTGCCAGCAGTGAACCCGGGAGGAACGAGCAGTACTTC

D gene: NA
J gene: TRBJ1-1
V gene: TRBV6-2/TRBV6-3
clone size: NA
CDR3 protein: CASSYLGGSTEAFF
CDR3 DNA: TGTGCCAGCAGTTACCTAGGGGGAAGCACTGAAGCTTTCTTT

D gene: TRBD1
J gene: TRBJ2-7
V gene: TRBV7-6
clone size: NA
CDR3 protein: CASSWVGQGENEQYF
CDR3 DNA: TGTGCCAGCAGCTGGGTGGGACAGGGGGAGAACGAGCAGTACTTC

D gene: TRBD2
J gene: TRBJ2-1
V gene: TRBV28
clone size: NA
CDR3 protein: CASSLGGAGPPFYNEQFF
CDR3 DNA: TGTGCCAGCAGTTTAGGGGGAGCGGGGCCCCCGTTTTACAATGAGCAGTTCTTC

D gene: TRBD1
J gene: TRBJ2-7
V gene: TRBV4-1
clone size: few
CDR3 protein: CASSQETGVEQYF
CDR3 DNA: TGCGCCAGCAGCCAAGAGACAGGGGTCGAGCAGTACTTC

D gene: TRBD1
J gene: TRBJ2-1
V gene: TRBV5-6
clone size: NA
CDR3 protein: CASSLDFGTGKYNEQFF
CDR3 DNA: TGTGCCAGCAGCTTGGATTTCGGGACAGGGAAATACAATGAGCAGTTCTTC

D gene: NA
J gene: TRBJ2-7
V gene: TRBV5-1
clone size: NA
CDR3 protein: CASSLVRVLSYEQYF
CDR3 DNA: TGCGCCAGCAGCTTGGTGCGGGTCCTTTCCTACGAGCAGTACTTC

D gene: TRBD2
J gene: TRBJ2-1
V gene: TRBV2
clone size: once
CDR3 protein: CAGDRTSGGLGEQFF
CDR3 DNA: TGTGCCGGAGACCGGACTAGCGGGGGCTTAGGTGAGCAGTTCTTC

D gene: NA
J gene: TRBJ2-7
V gene: TRBV4-2
clone size: NA
CDR3 protein: CASSHRDKSDEQYF
CDR3 DNA: TGTGCCAGCAGTCACCGGGACAAGTCTGACGAGCAGTACTTC

D gene: NA
J gene: TRBJ2-7
V gene: TRBV20-1
clone size: once
CDR3 protein: CSAWDKYEQYF
CDR3 DNA: TGCAGTGCTTGGGACAAATACGAGCAGTACTTC

D gene: NA
J gene: TRBJ1-3
V gene: TRBV5-5
clone size: NA
CDR3 protein: CASSLGTFLGNTIYF
CDR3 DNA: TGTGCCAGCAGCTTGGGGACATTTCTTGGAAACACCATATATTTT

D gene: TRBD2
J gene: TRBJ2-3
V gene: TRBV5-1
clone size: NA
CDR3 protein: CASSYAGGLRSRDTQYF
CDR3 DNA: TGCGCCAGCAGCTACGCGGGGGGACTTCGATCGCGAGATACGCAGTATTTT

D gene: NA
J gene: TRBJ2-7
V gene: TRBV2
clone size: NA
CDR3 protein: CASSEHDLRDTTYEQYF
CDR3 DNA: TGTGCCAGCAGTGAACATGACCTCCGGGACACCACTTACGAGCAGTACTTC

D gene: TRBD1
J gene: TRBJ2-2
V gene: TRBV5-4
clone size: NA
CDR3 protein: CASRGQGSTGELFF
CDR3 DNA: TGTGCCAGCAGGGGACAGGGATCTACCGGGGAGCTGTTTTTT

D gene: NA
J gene: TRBJ1-2
V gene: TRBV5-1
clone size: NA
CDR3 protein: CASSLAGQEGADGYTF
CDR3 DNA: TGCGCCAGCAGCTTGGCCGGTCAGGAAGGGGCTGATGGCTACACCTTC

D gene: NA
J gene: TRBJ2-3
V gene: TRBV11-3
clone size: NA
CDR3 protein: CASSATPVGVGRDTQYF
CDR3 DNA: TGTGCCAGCAGCGCGACACCTGTAGGCGTTGGGCGAGATACGCAGTATTTT

D gene: NA
J gene: TRBJ1-5
V gene: TRBV28
clone size: NA
CDR3 protein: CASRLLTGLRQPQHF
CDR3 DNA: TGTGCCAGCAGGCTCCTCACGGGGTTGCGGCAGCCCCAGCATTTT

D gene: TRBD1
J gene: TRBJ1-2
V gene: TRBV19
clone size: NA
CDR3 protein: CASRYRGGYTF
CDR3 DNA: TGTGCCAGTAGGTACAGGGGCGGCTACACCTTC

D gene: NA
J gene: TRBJ2-3
V gene: TRBV18
clone size: NA
CDR3 protein: CASSPLTGQGDTQYF
CDR3 DNA: TGTGCCAGCTCACCACTGACGGGGCAGGGGGATACGCAGTATTTT

D gene: NA
J gene: TRBJ1-4
V gene: TRBV29-1
clone size: NA
CDR3 protein: CSAQQGSNEKLFF
CDR3 DNA: TGCAGCGCGCAACAGGGCTCTAATGAAAAACTGTTTTTT